A few counts support the clone carrying this T cell receptor beta chain. In TCRdb, the PCR reads were re-called with MiXCR into one record per CDR3 protein. In the table there are about 17,000 distinct CDR3 sequences, around half of which are singletons. The data were obtained in a study of tumor-infiltrating lymphocytes in oesophageal squamous cell carcinoma. The J segment lost 0 bases and the V segment lost 4 bases, leaving 6 bases of the junction unmatched. The CDR3 runs to 16 residues. The chain joins TRBV12-3 or TRBV12-4 to TRBJ2-5; 9 nucleotides match TRBD1. The receptor comes from a male donor with esophageal squamous cell carcinoma. Sequenced input: esophageal tumor tissue. CDR3 residues: CASSSSGTGNQETQYF. The DNA of the CDR3 is TGTGCCAGCAGTTCGTCCGGGACAGGGAACCAAGAGACCCAGTACTTC.